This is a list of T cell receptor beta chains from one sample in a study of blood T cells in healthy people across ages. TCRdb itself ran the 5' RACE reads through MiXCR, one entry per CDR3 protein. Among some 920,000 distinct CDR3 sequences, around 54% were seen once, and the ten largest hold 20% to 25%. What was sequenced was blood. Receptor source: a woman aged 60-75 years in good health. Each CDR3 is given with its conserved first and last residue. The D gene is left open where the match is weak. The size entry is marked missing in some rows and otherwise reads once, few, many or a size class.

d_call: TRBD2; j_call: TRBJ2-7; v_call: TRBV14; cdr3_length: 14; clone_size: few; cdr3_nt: TGTGCCAGCAAACCTAGCGGGAGGTCCTACGAGCAGTACTTC; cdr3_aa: CASKPSGRSYEQYF
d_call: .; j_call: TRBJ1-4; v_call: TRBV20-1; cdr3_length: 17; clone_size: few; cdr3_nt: TGCAGTGCTAGAGATCTCTTCGGCCAAGCAACTAATGAAAAACTGTTTTTT; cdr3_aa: CSARDLFGQATNEKLFF
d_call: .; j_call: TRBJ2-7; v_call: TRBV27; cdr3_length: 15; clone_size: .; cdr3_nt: TGTGCCAGCAGTCCCCGGGCGGGGCGTTCCTACGAGCAGTACTTC; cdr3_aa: CASSPRAGRSYEQYF
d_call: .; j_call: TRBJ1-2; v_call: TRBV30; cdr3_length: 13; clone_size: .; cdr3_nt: TGTGCCTGGAACCGGGACCTTGAAGGTGGCTACACCTTC; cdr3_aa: CAWNRDLEGGYTF
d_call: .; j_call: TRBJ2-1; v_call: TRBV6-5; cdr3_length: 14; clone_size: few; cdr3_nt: TGTGCCAGCAGACGACCGGGACAAAACAATGAGCAGTTCTTC; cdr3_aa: CASRRPGQNNEQFF
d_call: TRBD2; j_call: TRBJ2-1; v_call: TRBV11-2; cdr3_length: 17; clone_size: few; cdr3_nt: TGTGCCAGCAGCCATAGGGGAGGCCTAGCGGGATACAATGAGCAGTTCTTC; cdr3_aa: CASSHRGGLAGYNEQFF
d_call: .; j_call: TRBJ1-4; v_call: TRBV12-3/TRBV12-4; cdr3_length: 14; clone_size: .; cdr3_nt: TGTGCCAGCAGTTTAGTTGCAACTAATGAAAAACTGTTTTTT; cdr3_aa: CASSLVATNEKLFF
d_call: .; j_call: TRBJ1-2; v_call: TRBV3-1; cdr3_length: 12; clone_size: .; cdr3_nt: TGTGCCAGCCGCCAGGGGAATCATGGCTACACCTTC; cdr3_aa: CASRQGNHGYTF
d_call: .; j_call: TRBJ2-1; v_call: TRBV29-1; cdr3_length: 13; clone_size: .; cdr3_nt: TGCAGCGTTGAGGTGGCTAGCGAACTTGAGCAGTTCTTC; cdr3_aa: CSVEVASELEQFF
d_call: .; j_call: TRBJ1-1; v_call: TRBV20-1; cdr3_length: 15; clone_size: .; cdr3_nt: TGCAGTTCCCGGCCCCAGGCAGTACGTAACACTGAAGCTTTCTTT; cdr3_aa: CSSRPQAVRNTEAFF
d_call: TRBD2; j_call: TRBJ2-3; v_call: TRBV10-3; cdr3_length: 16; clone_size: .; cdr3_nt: TGTGCCATCAGTGAGTCCCGAGCGGGATTCACAGATACGCAGTATTTT; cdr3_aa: CAISESRAGFTDTQYF
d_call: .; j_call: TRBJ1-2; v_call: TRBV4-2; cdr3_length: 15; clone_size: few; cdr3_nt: TGTGCCAGCAGCCCCCTCGCAGAGGCATTCTATGGCTACACCTTC; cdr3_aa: CASSPLAEAFYGYTF
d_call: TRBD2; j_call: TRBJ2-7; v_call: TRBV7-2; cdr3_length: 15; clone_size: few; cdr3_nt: TGTGCCAGCAGCTTTTTGGTAGCGGGAGCTTACGAGCAGTACTTC; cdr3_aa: CASSFLVAGAYEQYF
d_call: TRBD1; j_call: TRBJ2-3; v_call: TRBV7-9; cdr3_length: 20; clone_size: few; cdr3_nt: TGTGCCAGCAGCCCTCAGACAGGGGTCCGCGAACTATCATACACAGATACGCAGTATTTT; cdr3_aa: CASSPQTGVRELSYTDTQYF
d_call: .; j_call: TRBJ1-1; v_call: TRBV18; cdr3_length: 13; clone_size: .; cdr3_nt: TGTGCCAGCTCTGGCCTTGGGGGGACTGAAGCTTTCTTT; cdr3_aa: CASSGLGGTEAFF
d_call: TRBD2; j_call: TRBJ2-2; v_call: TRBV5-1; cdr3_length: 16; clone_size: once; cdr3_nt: TGCGCCAGCAGCTCCGGACTAGCGGGGAACACCGGGGAGCTGTTTTTT; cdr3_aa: CASSSGLAGNTGELFF
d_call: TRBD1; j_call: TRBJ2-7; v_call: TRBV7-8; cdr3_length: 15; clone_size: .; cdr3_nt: TGTGCCAGCAGCCGGGACAGGGTGTATACCCACGAGCAGTACTTC; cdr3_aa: CASSRDRVYTHEQYF
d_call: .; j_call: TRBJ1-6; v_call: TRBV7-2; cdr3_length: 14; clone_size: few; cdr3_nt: TGTGCCAGCAGCGCCATCAGGGTTTCTTCACCCCTCCACTTT; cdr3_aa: CASSAIRVSSPLHF
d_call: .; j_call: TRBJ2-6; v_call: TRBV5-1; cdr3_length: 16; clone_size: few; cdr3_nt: TGCGCCAGCAGCCGATCCCCCAAGCAGGGGGCCAACGTCCTGACTTTC; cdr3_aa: CASSRSPKQGANVLTF
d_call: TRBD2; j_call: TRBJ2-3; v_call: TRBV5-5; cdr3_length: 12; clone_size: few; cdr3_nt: TGTGCCAGTAGCGGGAGTAGAGATACGCAGTATTTT; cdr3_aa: CASSGSRDTQYF